This entry lists 26 T cell receptor beta chains sequenced from one sample in a study of blood T cells in healthy people across ages. A sample-barcoded 5' primer and a J-beta primer mix were used in a second PCR of about 7 to 12 cycles. TCRdb analysed the 5' RACE reads with MiXCR anew, one entry per CDR3 protein. The data hold around 1,500,000 distinct CDR3 sequences, with roughly 28% observed a single time. The material sequenced was blood. Source of these receptors: a young woman in good health.

This clonotype was picked up many times. The V gene is TRBV6-2 or TRBV6-3, the J gene TRBJ2-5; 7 bases line up with TRBD1. V shed 5 bases and J 5 bases; nucleotides not matched to a gene: 5. CDR3 length equals 13 residues. Germline CDR1 reads MNHEY; CDR2 reads SVGEGT. The CDR3 protein is CASSTTGMETQYF. CDR3 nucleotides: TGTGCCAGCAGTACGACAGGGATGGAGACCCAGTACTTC.

A few counts support this clonotype. The CDR3 DNA is TGTGCCAGCAGTTTAGCGCCCGGACAGGGGCTCTCCTACAATGAGCAGTTCTTC. It is translated as CASSLAPGQGLSYNEQFF. The chain uses TRBV12-3 or TRBV12-4 and TRBJ2-1; 9 bases fit TRBD1. The CDR3 totals 18 residues. V shed 0 bases, J shed 0 bases, and the junction held 6 bases outside the gene matches.

V is TRBV28 and J is TRBJ2-7; TRBD1 agrees at 8 bases. CDR3 length equals 16 residues. J lost 2 bases, V lost 5 bases, and 11 bases had no gene match. Germline lookup yields CDR1 MDHEN and CDR2 SYDVKM. The CDR3 here is CASSAPSDRGPYEQYF. CDR3 in DNA: TGTGCCAGCAGTGCCCCCTCCGACAGGGGACCCTACGAGCAGTACTTC.

The chain uses TRBV12-3 or TRBV12-4 and TRBJ1-2; 7 nucleotides line up with TRBD1. This CDR3 is 14 amino acids long. The trim removed 5 bases at V and 8 bases at J, leaving 11 bases unmatched. The CDR3 region is CASSPRQGLRGYTF. CDR3 DNA: TGTGCCAGCAGTCCCAGACAGGGATTACGGGGCTACACCTTC.

This clonotype was found a few times. V and J are TRBV20-1 and TRBJ1-2, with no clear D. Looked up from germline, CDR1 is DFQATT and CDR2 is SNEGSKA (reference sequence). Trimming took off 1 base at V and 4 bases at J, with 13 bases between the two ends. The CDR3 consists of 14 residues. The CDR3 region is CSARAPILLYGYTF. In DNA form, the CDR3 reads TGCAGTGCTAGAGCGCCGATTCTCCTCTATGGCTACACCTTC.

This chain uses TRBV20-1 with TRBJ2-7; 9 positions agree with TRBD1. Germline V gene sequence: CDR1 DFQATT, CDR2 SNEGSKA (reference sequence). The ends lost 5 bases at V and 0 bases at J; junction bases unmatched: 11. This CDR3 comprises 16 residues. This chain's CDR3 is CSAGPTGGFDSYEQYF. DNA of the CDR3: TGCAGTGCTGGTCCTACAGGGGGCTTTGACTCCTACGAGCAGTACTTC.

This clonotype has more than one count but fewer than ten. The genes are TRBV12-5 and TRBJ1-2; D is unclear. Germline V gene lookup returns CDR1 LGHNT and CDR2 FRNRAP. Trimming removed 1 base at V and 4 bases at J, with 4 bases between. This CDR3 is built from 12 residues. This CDR3 reads CASGLAGYGYTF. For the CDR3, the DNA is TGTGCTAGTGGTTTGGCGGGCTATGGCTACACCTTC.

The chain is built from TRBV6-4 and TRBJ1-1; D remains ambiguous. V shed 2 bases and J shed 4 bases, with 11 bases lying between them. CDR1 and CDR2 (germline): MRHNA, SNTAGT. There are 14 residues in the CDR3. The CDR3 here is CASSDNWQSTEAFF. The DNA of the CDR3 is TGTGCCAGCAGTGACAACTGGCAGTCCACTGAAGCTTTCTTT.

This sequence joins TRBV20-1 and TRBJ1-4; D gene ambiguous. This CDR3 is 15 amino acids long. Trimming removed 0 bases at V and 8 bases at J, with 16 bases between. Per germline, CDR1 DFQATT and CDR2 SNEGSKA (reference sequence). The CDR3 loop reads CSARDGRIAEEKLFF. The CDR3 bases are TGCAGTGCTAGAGATGGGAGGATCGCCGAAGAAAAACTGTTTTTT.

The chain employs TRBV5-1 and TRBJ2-5, with D possibly matching TRBD2 (7 bases). The germline gives CDR1 SGHRS, CDR2 YFSETQ. The CDR3 spans 18 residues. V was cut by 1 base and J by 5 bases, with 24 bases left in between. The CDR3 DNA is TGCGCCAGCAGCTTGACGCGGGGGCCGACAACGCCGCAGGAGACCCAGTACTTC. This codes for CASSLTRGPTTPQETQYF.

V and J are TRBV20-1 and TRBJ2-1; D is perhaps TRBD2 (6 bases). This CDR3 spans 10 amino acids. CDR1 is DFQATT, CDR2 SNEGSKA, per germline (reference sequence). Trimming took 3 bases from V and 15 from J, leaving 12 bases between them. The CDR3 DNA reads as TGCAGTGCTAGCCGGGACTCCCTGTTCTTC. Its protein is CSASRDSLFF.

The gene calls are TRBV5-1 and TRBJ2-5, with 9 nucleotides matching TRBD1. This CDR3 has 16 amino acids. V trimming: 4 bases; J trimming: 5 bases; junction bases outside the gene matches: 12. Looked up from germline, CDR1 is SGHRS and CDR2 is YFSETQ. Here the CDR3 reads CASSTTQGARLETQYF. The DNA of the CDR3 is TGCGCCAGCAGCACAACACAGGGGGCGCGGTTGGAGACCCAGTACTTC.

The chain combines TRBV5-1 with TRBJ1-4; tentative D call: TRBD1 (5 bases). Trimming removed 5 bases from V and 2 bases from J, with 16 bases in between. The CDR3 runs 16 residues. Germline CDR1 and CDR2: SGHRS and YFSETQ. In DNA form, the CDR3 reads TGCGCCAGCAGAGCGGAAAATGAGGGGACTAATGAAAAACTGTTTTTT. It specifies CASRAENEGTNEKLFF.

This clonotype was detected a few times. The rearrangement joins TRBV9 to TRBJ1-6; the D gene is possibly TRBD1 (5 bases). V was cut by 0 bases and J by 7 bases, with 14 bases left in between. Germline-derived CDR1 and CDR2 are SGDLS and YYNGEE. The CDR3 has 16 residues. CDR3 residues: CASSVEGTGGNSPLHF. The CDR3 region has the DNA TGTGCCAGCAGCGTAGAGGGTACAGGCGGGAATTCACCCCTCCACTTT.

In this sample, this clonotype turned up many times. This sequence joins TRBV5-1 and TRBJ2-7; D might be TRBD1 (6 bases). Germline V gene sequence: CDR1 SGHRS, CDR2 YFSETQ. The CDR3 covers 13 residues. V was clipped by 8 bases and J by 3 bases, with 15 bases between them. The CDR3 is CASRQESSYEQYF. The DNA for the CDR3 is TGCGCCAGTCGACAGGAGAGTAGCTACGAGCAGTACTTC. The full variable domain, its missing parts supplied by reference TRBV5-1 and TRBJ2-7, is KAGVTQTPRYLIKTRGQQVTLSCSPISGHRSVSWYQQTPGQGLQFLFEYFSETQRNKGNFPGRFSGRQFSNSRSEMNVSTLELGDSALYLCASRQESSYEQYFGPGTRLTVT.

The CDR3 nucleotides are TGCAGTGCTAGAGAAGCCAGGGGGCGGGAGACCCAGTACTTC. Its translation is CSAREARGRETQYF. V and J are TRBV20-1 and TRBJ2-5, with 8 bases aligning to TRBD1. V trimming: 0 bases; J trimming: 5 bases; junction bases outside the gene matches: 5. This CDR3 has 14 amino acids. Germline CDR1 is DFQATT and CDR2 is SNEGSKA (reference sequence).

The rearrangement links TRBV7-9 to TRBJ1-1, with no clear D. The CDR3 totals 13 residues. Trimming removed 1 base from V and 8 bases from J, with 11 bases in between. Germline CDR1 and CDR2: SEHNR and FQNEAQ (reference sequence). CDR3 amino acids: CASSLGAGKEAFF. The DNA for the CDR3 is TGTGCCAGCAGCTTAGGGGCGGGGAAGGAAGCTTTCTTT.

The V call is TRBV5-1, the J call TRBJ2-1; no definite D call. V shed 2 bases and J shed 6 bases, with 12 bases lying between them. Germline lookup yields CDR1 SGHRS and CDR2 YFSETQ. CDR3 length equals 14 residues. CDR3 sequence: CASSLDPGTNEQFF. The CDR3 bases are TGCGCCAGCAGCTTAGACCCAGGCACCAATGAGCAGTTCTTC.

This clonotype was seen only a few times. The chain uses TRBV6-5 and TRBJ2-1; a possible D gene is TRBD2 (6 bases). V was pared by 0 bases and J by 7 bases, with 16 bases between. The CDR3 consists of 16 residues. Germline V lookup: CDR1 MNHEY, CDR2 SVGAGI. DNA of the CDR3: TGTGCCAGCAGTTACTCGAGGGCCGGGGCGGGGAATGAGCAGTTCTTC. As protein: CASSYSRAGAGNEQFF.

The chain links TRBV12-3 or TRBV12-4 to TRBJ1-1; D remains ambiguous. This CDR3 region has 13 residues. V was cut by 6 bases and J by 1 base, with 9 bases left in between. Written as DNA, the CDR3 is TGTGCCAGCAGACGGACCTCGAACACTGAAGCTTTCTTT. It is translated as CASRRTSNTEAFF.

At least ten counts were recorded for this clonotype. The chain uses TRBV9 and TRBJ1-5; D is unclear. CDR3 size: 15 residues. Per the germline V gene, CDR1 is SGDLS and CDR2 is YYNGEE. The V and J ends lost 1 base and 0 bases respectively, with 8 bases between them. For the CDR3, the DNA is TGTGCCAGCAGCGTATCTGGGAATAGCAATCAGCCCCAGCATTTT. Protein: CASSVSGNSNQPQHF.

There are a few counts of this clonotype. The chain employs TRBV10-3 and TRBJ2-2; no clear D. The germline CDR1 and CDR2 sequences are ENHRY and SYGVKD. V lost 8 bases, J lost 4 bases, and 11 bases lay in between. The CDR3 totals 13 residues. CDR3 region: CAILGPSTGELFF. The CDR3 DNA sequence: TGTGCCATCCTCGGTCCAAGCACCGGGGAGCTGTTTTTT.

The CDR3 sequence is CASSSLGGRGQPQHF. Written as DNA, the CDR3 is TGTGCCAGCTCTAGTCTAGGGGGCCGGGGTCAGCCCCAGCATTTT. The chain links TRBV6-6 to TRBJ1-5, with 7 positions matching TRBD1. The germline CDR1 and CDR2 sequences are MNHNY and SVGAGI (reference sequence). The CDR3 has 15 amino acids. The V gene end was trimmed by 8 bases and the J gene end by 6 bases; junction bases not matched to a gene: 13.

In this sample, this clonotype turned up a few times. The chain has TRBV7-2 and TRBJ1-1; the D gene is possibly TRBD1 (5 bases). V was pared by 0 bases and J by 7 bases, with 15 bases between. The CDR3 loop spans 15 amino acids. The germline CDR1 and CDR2 sequences are SGHTA and FQGNSA. CDR3 residues: CASSLAWGRGNEAFF. DNA of the CDR3: TGTGCCAGCAGCTTAGCTTGGGGGAGGGGTAATGAAGCTTTCTTT.

The chain joins TRBV20-1 to TRBJ2-3, with D possibly TRBD2 on 6 matching bases. V was shortened by 4 bases and J by 1 base, with 15 bases between the two germline ends. The CDR3 has 15 residues. Germline lookup yields CDR1 DFQATT and CDR2 SNEGSKA (reference sequence). CDR3 amino acids: CSAMIGASGTDTQYF. The DNA for the CDR3 is TGCAGTGCTATGATAGGGGCTAGCGGCACAGATACGCAGTATTTT.

The V call is TRBV6-1, the J call TRBJ1-5, with D unresolved. Germline CDR1 is MNHNS and CDR2 is SASEGT. CDR3 length equals 12 residues. Trimming took 8 bases from V and 7 from J, leaving 12 bases between them. The CDR3 region is CASRPQAQPQHF. The CDR3 nucleotides are TGTGCCAGCCGACCCCAAGCGCAGCCCCAGCATTTT.